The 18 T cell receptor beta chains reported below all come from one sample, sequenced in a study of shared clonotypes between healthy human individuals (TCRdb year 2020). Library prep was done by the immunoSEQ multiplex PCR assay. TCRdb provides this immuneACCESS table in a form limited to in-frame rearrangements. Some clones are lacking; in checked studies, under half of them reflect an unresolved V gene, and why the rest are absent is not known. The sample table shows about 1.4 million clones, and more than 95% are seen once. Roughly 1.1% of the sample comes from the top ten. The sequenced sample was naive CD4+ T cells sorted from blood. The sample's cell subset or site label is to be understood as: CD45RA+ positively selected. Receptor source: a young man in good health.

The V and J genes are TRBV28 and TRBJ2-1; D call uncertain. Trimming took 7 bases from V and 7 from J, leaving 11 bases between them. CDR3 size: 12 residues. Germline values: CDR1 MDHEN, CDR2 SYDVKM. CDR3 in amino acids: CASIDWFNEQFF. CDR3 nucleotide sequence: TGTGCCAGCATCGACTGGTTTAATGAGCAGTTCTTC.

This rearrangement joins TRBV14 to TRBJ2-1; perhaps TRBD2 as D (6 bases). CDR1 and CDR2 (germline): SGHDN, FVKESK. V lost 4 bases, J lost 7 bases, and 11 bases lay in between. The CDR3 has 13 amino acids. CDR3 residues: CASSPGVGNEQFF. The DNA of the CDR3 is TGTGCCAGCAGCCCGGGAGTGGGGAATGAGCAGTTCTTC.

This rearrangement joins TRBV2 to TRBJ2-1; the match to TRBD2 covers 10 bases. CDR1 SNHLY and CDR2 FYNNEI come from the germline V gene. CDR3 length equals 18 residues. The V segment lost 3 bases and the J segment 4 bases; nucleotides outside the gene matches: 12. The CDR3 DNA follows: TGTGCCAGCAGTGAGAAAGGCATAGCGGGAGGAGGATACAATGAGCAGTTCTTC. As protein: CASSEKGIAGGGYNEQFF.

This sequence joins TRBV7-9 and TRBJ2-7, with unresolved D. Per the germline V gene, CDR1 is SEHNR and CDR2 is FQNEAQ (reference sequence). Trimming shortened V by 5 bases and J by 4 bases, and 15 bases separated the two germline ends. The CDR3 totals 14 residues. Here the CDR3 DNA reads TGTGCCAGCAGCACGACCCAATATTTTTACGAGCAGTACTTC. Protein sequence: CASSTTQYFYEQYF.

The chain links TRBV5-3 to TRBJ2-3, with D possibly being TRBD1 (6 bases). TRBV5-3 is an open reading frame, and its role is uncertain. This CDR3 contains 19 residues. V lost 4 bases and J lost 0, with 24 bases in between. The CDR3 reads CARSTERTVFRFSTDTQYF. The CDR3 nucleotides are TGTGCCAGAAGCACCGAACGGACAGTTTTTAGGTTTAGCACAGATACGCAGTATTTT.

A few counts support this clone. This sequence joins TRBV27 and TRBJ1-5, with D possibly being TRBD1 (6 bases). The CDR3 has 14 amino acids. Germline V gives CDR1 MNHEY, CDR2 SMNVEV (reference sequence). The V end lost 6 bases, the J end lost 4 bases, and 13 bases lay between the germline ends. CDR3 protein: CASSFGQTNQPQHF. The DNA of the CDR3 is TGTGCCAGCAGCTTCGGACAGACAAATCAGCCCCAGCATTTT.

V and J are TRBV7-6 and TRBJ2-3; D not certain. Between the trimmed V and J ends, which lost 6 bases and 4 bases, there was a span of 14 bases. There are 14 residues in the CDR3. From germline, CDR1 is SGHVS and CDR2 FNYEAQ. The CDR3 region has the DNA TGTGCCAGCAGTCGGACGAGAGGCGCAGATACGCAGTATTTT. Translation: CASSRTRGADTQYF.

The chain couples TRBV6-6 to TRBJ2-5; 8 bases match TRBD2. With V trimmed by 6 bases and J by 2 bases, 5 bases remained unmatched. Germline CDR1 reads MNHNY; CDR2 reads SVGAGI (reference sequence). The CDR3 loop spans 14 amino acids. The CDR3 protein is CASRQRETQETQYF. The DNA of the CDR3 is TGTGCCAGCAGGCAGCGGGAGACTCAAGAGACCCAGTACTTC.

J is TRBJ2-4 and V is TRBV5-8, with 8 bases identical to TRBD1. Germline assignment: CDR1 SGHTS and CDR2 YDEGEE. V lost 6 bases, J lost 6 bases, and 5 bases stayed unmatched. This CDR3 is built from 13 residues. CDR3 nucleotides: TGTGCCAGCAACAGACAGGGGAGAAACATTCAGTACTTC. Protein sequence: CASNRQGRNIQYF.

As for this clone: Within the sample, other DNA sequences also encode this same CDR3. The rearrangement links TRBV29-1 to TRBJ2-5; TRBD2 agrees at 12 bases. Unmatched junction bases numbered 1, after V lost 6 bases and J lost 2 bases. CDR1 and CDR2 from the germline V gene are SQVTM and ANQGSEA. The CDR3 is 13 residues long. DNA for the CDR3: TGCAGCGTCGGGACTAGCGGGCAAGAGACCCAGTACTTC. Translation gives CSVGTSGQETQYF.

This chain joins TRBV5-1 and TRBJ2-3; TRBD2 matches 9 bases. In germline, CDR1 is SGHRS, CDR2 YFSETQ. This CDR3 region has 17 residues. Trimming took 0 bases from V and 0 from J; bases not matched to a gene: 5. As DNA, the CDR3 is TGCGCCAGCAGCTTGGAACTAGCGGGCCTTAGCACAGATACGCAGTATTTT. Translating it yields CASSLELAGLSTDTQYF. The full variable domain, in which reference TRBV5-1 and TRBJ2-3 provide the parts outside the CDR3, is KAGVTQTPRYLIKTRGQQVTLSCSPISGHRSVSWYQQTPGQGLQFLFEYFSETQRNKGNFPGRFSGRQFSNSRSEMNVSTLELGDSALYLCASSLELAGLSTDTQYFGPGTRLTVL.

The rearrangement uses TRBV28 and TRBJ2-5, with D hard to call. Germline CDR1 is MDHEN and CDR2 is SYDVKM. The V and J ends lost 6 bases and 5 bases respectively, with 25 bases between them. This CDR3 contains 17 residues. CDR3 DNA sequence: TGTGCCAGCAGGCGTATGACCCCCGAGTTTCGCGCGGAGACCCAGTACTTC. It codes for CASRRMTPEFRAETQYF. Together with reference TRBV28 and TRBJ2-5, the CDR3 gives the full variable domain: DVKVTQSSRYLVKRTGEKVFLECVQDMDHENMFWYRQDPGLGLRLIYFSYDVKMKEKGDIPEGYSVSREKKERFSLILESASTNQTSMYLCASRRMTPEFRAETQYFGPGTRLLVL.

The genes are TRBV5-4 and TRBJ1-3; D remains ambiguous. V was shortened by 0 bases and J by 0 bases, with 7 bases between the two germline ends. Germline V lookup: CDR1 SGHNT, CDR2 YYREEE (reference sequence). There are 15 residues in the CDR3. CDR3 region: CASSLVGDSGNTIYF. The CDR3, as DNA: TGTGCCAGCAGCTTGGTCGGGGACTCTGGAAACACCATATATTTT.

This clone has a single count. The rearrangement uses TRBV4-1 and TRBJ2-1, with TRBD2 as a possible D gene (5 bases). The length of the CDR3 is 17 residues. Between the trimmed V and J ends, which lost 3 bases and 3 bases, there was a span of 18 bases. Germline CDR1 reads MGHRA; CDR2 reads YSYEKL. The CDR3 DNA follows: TGCGCCAGCAGCCACGGGTTATCGGGAACTTTCTACAATGAGCAGTTCTTC. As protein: CASSHGLSGTFYNEQFF.

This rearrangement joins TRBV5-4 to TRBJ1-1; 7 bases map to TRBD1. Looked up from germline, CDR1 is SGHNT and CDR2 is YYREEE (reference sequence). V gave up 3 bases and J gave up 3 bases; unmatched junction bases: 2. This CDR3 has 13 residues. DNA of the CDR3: TGTGCCAGCAGCTGGGGGACAGACACTGAAGCTTTCTTT. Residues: CASSWGTDTEAFF.

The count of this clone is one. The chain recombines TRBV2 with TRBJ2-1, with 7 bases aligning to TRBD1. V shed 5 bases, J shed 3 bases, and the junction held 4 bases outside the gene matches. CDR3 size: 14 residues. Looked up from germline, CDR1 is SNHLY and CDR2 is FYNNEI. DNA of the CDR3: TGTGCCAGCAGTTACAGGGGCGGCTACAATGAGCAGTTCTTC. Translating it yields CASSYRGGYNEQFF.

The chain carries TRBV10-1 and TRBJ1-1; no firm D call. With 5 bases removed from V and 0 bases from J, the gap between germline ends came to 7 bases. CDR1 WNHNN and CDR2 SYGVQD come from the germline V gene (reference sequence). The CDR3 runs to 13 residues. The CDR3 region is CASSIDLNTEAFF. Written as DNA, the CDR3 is TGCGCCAGCAGTATCGACCTGAACACTGAAGCTTTCTTT.

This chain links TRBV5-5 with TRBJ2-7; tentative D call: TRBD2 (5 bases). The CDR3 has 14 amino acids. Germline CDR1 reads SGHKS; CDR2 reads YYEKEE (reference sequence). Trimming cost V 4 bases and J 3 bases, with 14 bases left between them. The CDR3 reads CASSRGGSSYEQYF. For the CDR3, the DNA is TGTGCCAGCAGCCGGGGTGGTAGCAGCTACGAGCAGTACTTC.